The 20 T cell receptor beta chains given below trace back to one sample, sequenced in a study of T cell responses to AZD1222 COVID-19 vaccine. TCRdb's table, derived via immunoSEQ multiplex PCR, lists solely in-frame clones and lacks some. The table includes tens of thousands of clones, roughly three quarters detected once. Sequenced material: peripheral blood, taken on day 0 of MenACWY control vaccination. All receptors come from an adult in good health.

The V call is TRBV14, the J call TRBJ1-4, with D maybe TRBD1 (5 bases). With 0 bases removed from V and 6 bases from J, the gap between germline ends came to 11 bases. The CDR3 sequence is 15 residues long. Germline assignment: CDR1 SGHDN and CDR2 FVKESK. CDR3 in amino acids: CASSQEWGIDEKLFF. In DNA, the CDR3 is TGTGCCAGCAGCCAAGAATGGGGCATAGATGAAAAACTGTTTTTT.

To note about this clone: At one end the junction does not follow the germline gene, possibly because of a read error. The chain links TRBV7-2 to TRBJ1-2; weak D call: TRBD1 (6 bases). The CDR3 runs to 13 residues. The germline V gene has CDR1 SGHTA and CDR2 FQGNSA. CDR3 nucleotide sequence: TGTGCCAGCAGGTTAGCGGGGGGCAGCGGCTACACCTTC. Translating it yields CASRLAGGSGYTF.

This clone appeared once. The rearrangement uses TRBV12-3 or TRBV12-4 and TRBJ1-1; D is unresolved. The CDR3 loop spans 13 amino acids. Trimming stripped 2 bases from V and 4 bases from J, with 8 bases between. CDR3 sequence reads: CASSLTGSTEAFF. The CDR3, as DNA: TGTGCCAGCAGTTTAACCGGGAGCACTGAAGCTTTCTTT.

J is TRBJ2-1 and V is TRBV11-3; D is undetermined. The CDR3 loop spans 13 amino acids. CDR1 SGHNT and CDR2 YENEEA come from the germline V gene. Trimming cost V 5 bases and J 9 bases, with 14 bases left between them. The CDR3 here is CASSQLIWGEQFF. The CDR3 coding sequence is TGTGCCAGCAGCCAACTCATCTGGGGTGAGCAGTTCTTC.

The chain combines TRBV5-1 with TRBJ1-2; D uncertain. Germline lookup yields CDR1 SGHRS and CDR2 YFSETQ. The V and J ends lost 0 bases and 8 bases respectively, with 11 bases between them. There are 13 residues in the CDR3. The CDR3 coding sequence is TGCGCCAGCAGCTTGGTCTTCGCGGAAGGCTACACCTTC. Translation: CASSLVFAEGYTF.

This clone was picked up a small number of times. Other DNA sequences within the sample encode an identical CDR3. J is TRBJ1-6 and V is TRBV5-6; 8 nucleotides agree with TRBD1. Trimming at V came to 1 base and at J to 9 bases, leaving 3 bases not matched to a gene. The CDR3 consists of 14 residues. Germline loops: CDR1 SGHDT, CDR2 YYEEEE. CDR3 in amino acids: CASSLTGGGSPLHF. For the CDR3, the DNA is TGTGCCAGCAGCTTGACAGGGGGTGGTTCACCCCTCCACTTT. The whole variable domain, remainder taken from reference TRBV5-6 and TRBJ1-6, is DAGVTQSPTHLIKTRGQQVTLRCSPKSGHDTVSWYQQALGQGPQFIFQYYEEEERQRGNFPDRFSGHQFPNYSSELNVNALLLGDSALYLCASSLTGGGSPLHFGNGTRLTVT.

The V call is TRBV18, the J call TRBJ1-1; 7 nucleotides line up with TRBD1. Trimming removed 2 bases from V and 3 bases from J; junction bases left unmatched: 6. The CDR3 spans 15 residues. CDR1 is KGHSH, CDR2 LQKENI, per germline. Here the CDR3 reads CASSPTLQGHTEAFF. The CDR3 nucleotides are TGTGCCAGCTCACCAACCCTACAGGGGCACACTGAAGCTTTCTTT.

The chain carries TRBV5-4 and TRBJ2-7, with TRBD2 matching over 10 bases. This CDR3 has 14 residues. V shed 1 base, J shed 7 bases, and the junction held 5 bases outside the gene matches. CDR1 and CDR2 (germline): SGHNT, YYREEE (reference sequence). The CDR3: CASSLLAGAGEQYF. DNA for the CDR3: TGTGCCAGCAGCTTGCTAGCGGGAGCAGGGGAGCAGTACTTC.

The genes are TRBV9 and TRBJ2-5; 13 positions match TRBD2. The CDR3 consists of 17 residues. V was clipped by 0 bases and J by 3 bases; unmatched bases: 5. CDR1 is SGDLS and CDR2 is YYNGEE in the germline V gene. CDR3 amino acids: CASSVGLAGGEKETQYF. CDR3 in DNA: TGTGCCAGCAGCGTAGGACTAGCGGGAGGCGAAAAAGAGACCCAGTACTTC.

As regards this clone: Germline and junction disagree at one end, which may indicate a read error. J is TRBJ2-1 and V is TRBV2; D may be TRBD1 or TRBD2 (5 bases each). The CDR3 is 14 amino acids. Looked up from germline, CDR1 is SNHLY and CDR2 is FYNNEI. CDR3 bases: TGTGCCAGCAGAGGGGACGGAGTCTACAGTGAGCAGTTCTTC. It yields the protein CASRGDGVYSEQFF.

The chain has TRBV19 and TRBJ1-4, with D possibly TRBD1 on 5 matching bases. CDR3 length: 17 amino acids. Trimming removed 6 bases from V and 4 bases from J, with 21 bases in between. CDR1 LNHDA and CDR2 SQIVND come from the germline V gene (reference sequence). The DNA for the CDR3 is TGTGCCAGTAGCATCCCCTCAAGGGGAAAGGGTAATGAAAAACTGTTTTTT. This translates into CASSIPSRGKGNEKLFF. Variable domain in full (rest from reference TRBV19 and TRBJ1-4): DGGITQSPKYLFRKEGQNVTLSCEQNLNHDAMYWYRQDPGQGLRLIYYSQIVNDFQKGDIAEGYSVSREKKESFPLTVTSAQKNPTAFYLCASSIPSRGKGNEKLFFGSGTQLSVL.

This clone was seen a single time. The chain uses TRBV19 and TRBJ1-1, with 7 bases that match TRBD1. The CDR3 is made up of 15 amino acids. J was trimmed by 4 bases and V by 5 bases; bases with no gene match: 10. Germline loops: CDR1 LNHDA, CDR2 SQIVND (reference sequence). CDR3 protein: CASSRYTGTATEAFF. The CDR3 nucleotides are TGTGCCAGTAGTCGGTACACCGGGACAGCCACTGAAGCTTTCTTT.

V gene TRBV5-1 combines with J gene TRBJ2-7, with 7 bases identical to TRBD1. This CDR3 is built from 14 residues. Per the germline V gene, CDR1 is SGHRS and CDR2 is YFSETQ. The V and J ends lost 3 bases and 7 bases, in that order; junction bases with no gene match: 10. CDR3: CASSWAGGMSEQYF. The CDR3 nucleotides are TGCGCCAGCAGCTGGGCAGGGGGTATGTCAGAGCAGTACTTC.

The chain links TRBV3-1 (or the pseudogene TRBV3-2) to TRBJ1-4, with D maybe TRBD1 (5 bases). This CDR3 region has 15 residues. Trimming took 0 bases from V and 6 from J, leaving 11 bases between them. Germline V gene lookup returns CDR1 LGHDT and CDR2 YNNKEL (reference sequence). The CDR3 region is CASSQDWGDYEKLFF. The CDR3 DNA is TGTGCCAGCAGCCAAGATTGGGGGGACTATGAAAAACTGTTTTTT.

This clone has a handful of counts. The chain recombines TRBV19 with TRBJ1-2; unclear D gene. The CDR3 runs 12 residues. The V end lost 11 bases, the J end lost 3 bases, and 13 bases lay between the germline ends. The V gene's germline CDR1 is LNHDA and CDR2 SQIVND (reference sequence). The DNA for the CDR3 is TGTGCCGCCGTCGGCGGGGACTATGGCTACACCTTC. The encoded protein is CAAVGGDYGYTF.

This clone occurred once. The chain employs TRBV27 and TRBJ2-3, with D unresolved. The CDR3 totals 15 residues. The V end lost 3 bases, the J end lost 0 bases, and 10 bases lay between the germline ends. Germline V gene lookup returns CDR1 MNHEY and CDR2 SMNVEV (reference sequence). The CDR3 DNA follows: TGTGCCAGCAGTTTTGGGCCCGTAAGCACAGATACGCAGTATTTT. Residues: CASSFGPVSTDTQYF.

V usage is TRBV9 and J usage is TRBJ2-2; 7 nucleotides line up with TRBD1. CDR1 SGDLS and CDR2 YYNGEE come from the germline V gene. The trim removed 1 base at V and 3 bases at J, leaving 6 bases unmatched. This CDR3 spans 16 amino acids. DNA of the CDR3: TGTGCCAGCAGCGTAAGGCCCACAGGGGACACCGGGGAGCTGTTTTTT. This sequence encodes CASSVRPTGDTGELFF.

The chain links TRBV10-1 to TRBJ2-2; no reliable D call. Between the trimmed V and J ends, which lost 6 bases and 3 bases, there was a span of 2 bases. Germline V gene sequence: CDR1 WNHNN, CDR2 SYGVQD (reference sequence). This CDR3 has 11 amino acids. The CDR3 region is CASSHTGELFF. CDR3 sequence (DNA): TGCGCCAGCAGCCACACCGGGGAGCTGTTTTTT.

V is TRBV6-1 and J is TRBJ1-2; D might be TRBD1 (5 bases). V was trimmed by 2 bases and J by 7 bases, leaving 11 bases between them. The CDR3 is 13 residues long. Per the germline V gene, CDR1 is MNHNS and CDR2 is SASEGT. The CDR3 DNA reads TGTGCCAGCAGTGAACAGGGTTTGGGTGGCTACACCTTC. Translation: CASSEQGLGGYTF.

V usage is TRBV6-5 and J usage is TRBJ1-1; tentatively, D is TRBD1 (5 bases). Germline-derived CDR1 and CDR2 are MNHEY and SVGAGI. With 7 bases removed from V and 3 bases from J, the gap between germline ends came to 15 bases. This CDR3 has 14 residues. This CDR3 is CASTPFGGYTEAFF. CDR3 nucleotide sequence: TGTGCCAGCACTCCTTTTGGGGGATACACTGAAGCTTTCTTT.